This TCR beta chain was captured in a study of cytomegalovirus exposure and HLA in healthy donors. The CDR3 has 17 amino acids. Trimming at V came to 5 bases and at J to 2 bases, leaving 12 bases not matched to a gene. Germline-derived CDR1 and CDR2 are SGHDN and FVKESK. Researchers ran the PCR with 60 Vbeta and 13 Jbeta primers. Here immunoSEQ multiplex PCR was the method, and the copy in TCRdb shows in-frame clones only, minus some. The table lists approximately 160,000 clones, 80% to 90% of them singletons, with around 5% in the top ten. The sample comprised PBMCs. The TCR comes from a girl aged 10-17 years in good health and CMV-seropositive. The rearrangement uses TRBV14 and TRBJ2-5; TRBD2 agrees at 9 bases. CDR3 DNA: TGTGCCAGCAGCTTAGGGGGTAGCGGGGGACTACAAGAGACCCAGTACTTC. This sequence encodes CASSLGGSGGLQETQYF.